The rows below give T cell receptor beta chains drawn from one sample of a study of early stage breast cancer tumors. TCRdb's table, derived via immunoSEQ multiplex PCR, lists solely in-frame clones and lacks some. The sample shows roughly 58,000 clones, approximately 90% of them seen only once. The specimen was blood. Every receptor here comes from a person aged 65 to 85 with breast cancer. The CDR3 runs from the conserved cysteine through the conserved F or W. Fields, in order: clone size, V gene, D gene, J gene, CDR3 DNA, CDR3 protein. D genes are given only for firm matches. Expanded clones are given a class, and other clones once, few, many or no size at all.

abundance: -; v_gene: TRBV5-1; d_gene: TRBD2; j_gene: TRBJ2-5; CDR3nt: TGCGCCAGCAGCCCGGGACTACTTAAAGAGACCCAGTACTTC; CDR3aa: CASSPGLLKETQYF
abundance: -; v_gene: TRBV15; d_gene: -; j_gene: TRBJ1-4; CDR3nt: TGTGCCACGAAAGGGGCAGGAGAAAAACTGTTTTTT; CDR3aa: CATKGAGEKLFF
abundance: -; v_gene: TRBV5-8; d_gene: -; j_gene: TRBJ1-1; CDR3nt: TGTGCCAGCCGACGGGCAGGGGCCACTGAAGCTTTCTTT; CDR3aa: CASRRAGATEAFF
abundance: -; v_gene: TRBV19; d_gene: TRBD1; j_gene: TRBJ2-1; CDR3nt: TGTGCCAGTAGTATTGGGACAGGGAGAGTCAATGAGCAGTTCTTC; CDR3aa: CASSIGTGRVNEQFF
abundance: -; v_gene: TRBV6-1; d_gene: TRBD1; j_gene: TRBJ2-2; CDR3nt: TGTGCCAGCAGCCTCAGGGGGATGGCCGGGGAGCTGTTTTTT; CDR3aa: CASSLRGMAGELFF
abundance: -; v_gene: TRBV5-1; d_gene: -; j_gene: TRBJ2-3; CDR3nt: TGCGCCAGCAGCTCCGGACTTGCCACAGATACGCAGTATTTT; CDR3aa: CASSSGLATDTQYF
abundance: -; v_gene: TRBV7-9; d_gene: -; j_gene: TRBJ2-5; CDR3nt: TGTGCCAGCAGCATAAGTCAGGGACAAGAGACCCAGTACTTC; CDR3aa: CASSISQGQETQYF
abundance: -; v_gene: TRBV5-1; d_gene: -; j_gene: TRBJ1-6; CDR3nt: TGCGCCAGCAGCCCAACAGGTATCCTTAATTCACCCCTCCACTTT; CDR3aa: CASSPTGILNSPLHF
abundance: once; v_gene: TRBV4-2; d_gene: TRBD1; j_gene: TRBJ1-1; CDR3nt: TGTGCCAGCAGCCAAGCTGCAGGGGGCACTGAAGCTTTCTTT; CDR3aa: CASSQAAGGTEAFF
abundance: -; v_gene: TRBV5-4; d_gene: -; j_gene: TRBJ2-1; CDR3nt: TGTGCCAGCAGCCTTACTTGGAGAGATCCGAATGAGCAGTTCTTC; CDR3aa: CASSLTWRDPNEQFF
abundance: few; v_gene: TRBV5-1; d_gene: -; j_gene: TRBJ1-4; CDR3nt: TGCGCCAGCAGCTCAATACAGGGCACGGGAAGGGAAAAACTGTTTTTT; CDR3aa: CASSSIQGTGREKLFF
abundance: -; v_gene: TRBV9; d_gene: TRBD2; j_gene: TRBJ2-5; CDR3nt: TGTGCCAGCAGCGTAGGGGAGGGAACGAGAGAGACCCAGTACTTC; CDR3aa: CASSVGEGTRETQYF
abundance: -; v_gene: TRBV19; d_gene: -; j_gene: TRBJ1-2; CDR3nt: TGTGCCAGTAGTGGCCGGGTCTTTAACTATGGCTACACCTTC; CDR3aa: CASSGRVFNYGYTF
abundance: few; v_gene: TRBV4-1; d_gene: TRBD2; j_gene: TRBJ2-7; CDR3nt: TGCGCCAGCAGCCAAGCTCCGAGCGGGACCTCCTACGAGCAGTACTTC; CDR3aa: CASSQAPSGTSYEQYF
abundance: -; v_gene: TRBV5-1; d_gene: -; j_gene: TRBJ2-6; CDR3nt: TGCGCCAGCAGCTTGAGAGGACAGTCCTATACCTCTGGGGCCAACGTCCTGACTTTC; CDR3aa: CASSLRGQSYTSGANVLTF
abundance: -; v_gene: TRBV30; d_gene: TRBD1; j_gene: TRBJ2-7; CDR3nt: TGTGCCTGGAGTGTCTTAGCTCCGGGACAGGGTTTCTACGAGCAGTACTTC; CDR3aa: CAWSVLAPGQGFYEQYF
abundance: -; v_gene: TRBV7-3; d_gene: TRBD2; j_gene: TRBJ2-3; CDR3nt: TGTGCCAGCAGCTTAACGCGGGAGGCGACAGATACGCAGTATTTT; CDR3aa: CASSLTREATDTQYF
abundance: once; v_gene: TRBV18; d_gene: -; j_gene: TRBJ2-5; CDR3nt: TGTGCCAGCTCACCACGGCTAGCGAGTCAAGAGACCCAGTACTTC; CDR3aa: CASSPRLASQETQYF
abundance: once; v_gene: TRBV5-4; d_gene: TRBD1; j_gene: TRBJ2-2; CDR3nt: TGTGCCAGCAGCTTAGACAGGGCGAACACCGGGGAGCTGTTTTTT; CDR3aa: CASSLDRANTGELFF
abundance: -; v_gene: TRBV25-1; d_gene: TRBD1; j_gene: TRBJ1-2; CDR3nt: TGTGCCAGCACCGGGGACAGGGAGAGGGGCTACACCTTC; CDR3aa: CASTGDRERGYTF
abundance: -; v_gene: TRBV10-1; d_gene: -; j_gene: TRBJ2-7; CDR3nt: TGCGCCACCTCGGACTACTCCTACGAGCAGTACTTC; CDR3aa: CATSDYSYEQYF
abundance: -; v_gene: TRBV27; d_gene: TRBD1; j_gene: TRBJ2-3; CDR3nt: TGTGCCAGCAGCGACAGGGCGATAGTAGATACGCAGTATTTT; CDR3aa: CASSDRAIVDTQYF
abundance: once; v_gene: TRBV9; d_gene: TRBD2; j_gene: TRBJ2-2; CDR3nt: TGTGCCAGCAGCCTGCTAGCGGGGAACACCGGGGAGCTGTTTTTT; CDR3aa: CASSLLAGNTGELFF
abundance: -; v_gene: TRBV2; d_gene: TRBD1; j_gene: TRBJ1-1; CDR3nt: TGTGCCAGCAGTGGTAGCACAGGGGGCTCGGCAGGGGATACTGAAGCTTTCTTT; CDR3aa: CASSGSTGGSAGDTEAFF
abundance: -; v_gene: TRBV5-6; d_gene: TRBD2; j_gene: TRBJ2-5; CDR3nt: TGTGCCAGCAGCGCCCCTCGCGGGGGGACCGGAGAGACCCAGTACTTC; CDR3aa: CASSAPRGGTGETQYF
abundance: -; v_gene: TRBV6-1; d_gene: -; j_gene: TRBJ1-2; CDR3nt: TGTGCCAGCAAGCAACAGGGCCTGAACTATGGCTACACCTTC; CDR3aa: CASKQQGLNYGYTF
abundance: -; v_gene: TRBV7-9; d_gene: -; j_gene: TRBJ1-6; CDR3nt: TGTGCCAGCAGCTTAGGGGGTGTCGGGGGACCCCTCCACTTT; CDR3aa: CASSLGGVGGPLHF
abundance: -; v_gene: TRBV5-1; d_gene: TRBD1; j_gene: TRBJ1-4; CDR3nt: TGCGCCAGCAGCTTGGTCCAGGGACAGAGTAATGAAAAACTGTTTTTT; CDR3aa: CASSLVQGQSNEKLFF
abundance: -; v_gene: TRBV27; d_gene: TRBD1; j_gene: TRBJ2-7; CDR3nt: TGTGCCAGCAGTTCACCGGGACAGGGTTCCTACGAGCAGTACTTC; CDR3aa: CASSSPGQGSYEQYF
abundance: few; v_gene: TRBV28; d_gene: -; j_gene: TRBJ1-2; CDR3nt: TGTGCCAGCAGTTTGGACGGGGACTATGGCTACACCTTC; CDR3aa: CASSLDGDYGYTF
abundance: -; v_gene: TRBV5-4; d_gene: -; j_gene: TRBJ2-2; CDR3nt: TGTGCCAGCAGCTTAGGGGGTACCGGGGAGCTGTTTTTT; CDR3aa: CASSLGGTGELFF
abundance: -; v_gene: TRBV30; d_gene: -; j_gene: TRBJ2-1; CDR3nt: TGTGCCTGGATTGGCGGAGGACTTTGGAATGAGCAGTTCTTC; CDR3aa: CAWIGGGLWNEQFF
abundance: -; v_gene: TRBV30; d_gene: -; j_gene: TRBJ1-4; CDR3nt: TGTGCCTGGAGGGGCCTTGGGGAAAAACTGTTTTTT; CDR3aa: CAWRGLGEKLFF
abundance: -; v_gene: TRBV19; d_gene: TRBD1; j_gene: TRBJ2-7; CDR3nt: TGTGCCAGTAGTGCCGGGACAGGGGGCTCCCCTTGGGACGAGCAGTACTTC; CDR3aa: CASSAGTGGSPWDEQYF
abundance: -; v_gene: TRBV11-2; d_gene: -; j_gene: TRBJ1-1; CDR3nt: TGTGCCAGCAGCTTGAGATCAACAGGGTTTGAAGCTTTCTTT; CDR3aa: CASSLRSTGFEAFF
abundance: -; v_gene: TRBV27; d_gene: -; j_gene: TRBJ1-5; CDR3nt: TGTGCCAGCAGTTACGGGGGGACCCAGCCCCAGCATTTT; CDR3aa: CASSYGGTQPQHF
abundance: -; v_gene: TRBV13; d_gene: -; j_gene: TRBJ2-7; CDR3nt: TGTGCCAGCAGCGAAAGGGGGTTCTCCTACGAGCAGTACTTC; CDR3aa: CASSERGFSYEQYF
abundance: -; v_gene: TRBV7-9; d_gene: -; j_gene: TRBJ1-3; CDR3nt: TGTGCCAGCAGCCGGGATCTCGGAAACACCATATATTTT; CDR3aa: CASSRDLGNTIYF
abundance: -; v_gene: TRBV6-6; d_gene: TRBD1; j_gene: TRBJ1-5; CDR3nt: TGTGCCAGCAGTTACTCGAAGACAGGGGATCAGCCCCAGCATTTT; CDR3aa: CASSYSKTGDQPQHF
abundance: -; v_gene: TRBV9; d_gene: -; j_gene: TRBJ1-3; CDR3nt: TGTGCCAGCAGCGTAGCTACGGTGGAGGGAATGGCTGGAAACACCATATATTTT; CDR3aa: CASSVATVEGMAGNTIYF
abundance: -; v_gene: TRBV19; d_gene: -; j_gene: TRBJ1-1; CDR3nt: TGTGCCAGTAGTGCCCAGGGTTTCCCTGAAGCTTTCTTT; CDR3aa: CASSAQGFPEAFF
abundance: few; v_gene: TRBV7-9; d_gene: -; j_gene: TRBJ1-5; CDR3nt: TGTGCCAGTTCACAGGGAAGCAATCAGCCCCAGCATTTT; CDR3aa: CASSQGSNQPQHF
abundance: -; v_gene: TRBV5-1; d_gene: TRBD2; j_gene: TRBJ2-3; CDR3nt: TGCGCCAGCAGCTCTAGCGGGGGGACAACAGATACGCAGTATTTT; CDR3aa: CASSSSGGTTDTQYF
abundance: -; v_gene: TRBV30; d_gene: -; j_gene: TRBJ2-3; CDR3nt: TGTGCCTGGAGTCTCGAAACGGGAGCCCCGCGAGGCACAGATACGCAGTATTTT; CDR3aa: CAWSLETGAPRGTDTQYF
abundance: -; v_gene: TRBV6-6; d_gene: -; j_gene: TRBJ2-7; CDR3nt: TGTGCCAGCAGCCTACTCGGAGGTACAACCTACGAGCAGTACTTC; CDR3aa: CASSLLGGTTYEQYF
abundance: -; v_gene: TRBV10-3; d_gene: TRBD1; j_gene: TRBJ2-3; CDR3nt: TGTGCCATCCGAGCCGGGACAGGGGGCGCAGATACGCAGTATTTT; CDR3aa: CAIRAGTGGADTQYF
abundance: few; v_gene: TRBV19; d_gene: -; j_gene: TRBJ2-2; CDR3nt: TGTGCCAGTAGTATCTCTAGGAACACCGGGGAGCTGTTTTTT; CDR3aa: CASSISRNTGELFF
abundance: -; v_gene: TRBV7-9; d_gene: TRBD1; j_gene: TRBJ2-5; CDR3nt: TGTGCCAGCAGCTTCGGGACAGGGCCGGGAGAGACCCAGTACTTC; CDR3aa: CASSFGTGPGETQYF
abundance: -; v_gene: TRBV10-2; d_gene: -; j_gene: TRBJ1-5; CDR3nt: TGCGCCAGCAGTGAGTTGGGGAGTTTTTCGCAGCCCCAGCATTTT; CDR3aa: CASSELGSFSQPQHF
abundance: -; v_gene: TRBV4-3; d_gene: TRBD2; j_gene: TRBJ2-2; CDR3nt: TGCGCCAGCAGCCACCGACTAGCGGGAGCGAACACCGGGGAGCTGTTTTTT; CDR3aa: CASSHRLAGANTGELFF
abundance: -; v_gene: TRBV10-3; d_gene: -; j_gene: TRBJ1-2; CDR3nt: TGTGCCATCAGTGAGTCTGATAGACAGAGAAGCTATGGCTACACCTTC; CDR3aa: CAISESDRQRSYGYTF
abundance: -; v_gene: TRBV11-2; d_gene: TRBD1; j_gene: TRBJ2-2; CDR3nt: TGTGCCAGCAGACGCCCCGGGACAGGGATGAGCACCGGGGAGCTGTTTTTT; CDR3aa: CASRRPGTGMSTGELFF
abundance: -; v_gene: TRBV10-3; d_gene: -; j_gene: TRBJ1-2; CDR3nt: TGTGCCATCAGTGAGTCGGGGGCCAGACCCTATGGCTACACCTTC; CDR3aa: CAISESGARPYGYTF
abundance: -; v_gene: TRBV7-4; d_gene: -; j_gene: TRBJ1-5; CDR3nt: TGTGCCAGCAGCTTAATCGAGGTTGTGGGCAATCAGCCCCAGCATTTT; CDR3aa: CASSLIEVVGNQPQHF